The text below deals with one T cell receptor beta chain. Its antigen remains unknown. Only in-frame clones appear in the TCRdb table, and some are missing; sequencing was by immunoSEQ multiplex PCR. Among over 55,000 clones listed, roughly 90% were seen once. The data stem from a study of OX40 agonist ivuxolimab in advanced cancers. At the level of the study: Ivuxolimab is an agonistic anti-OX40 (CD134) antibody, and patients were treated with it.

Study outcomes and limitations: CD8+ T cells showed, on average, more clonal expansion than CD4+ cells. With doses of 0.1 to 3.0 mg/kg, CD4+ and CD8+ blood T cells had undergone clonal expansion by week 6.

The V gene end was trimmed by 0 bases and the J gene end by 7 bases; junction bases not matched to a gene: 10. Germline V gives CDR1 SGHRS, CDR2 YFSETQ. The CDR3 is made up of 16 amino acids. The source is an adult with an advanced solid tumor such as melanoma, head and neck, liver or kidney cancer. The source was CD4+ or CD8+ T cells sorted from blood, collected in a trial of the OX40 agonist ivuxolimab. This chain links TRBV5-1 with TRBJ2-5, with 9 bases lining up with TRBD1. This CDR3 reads CASSLGETGGSRTQYF. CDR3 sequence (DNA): TGCGCCAGCAGCTTGGGGGAAACAGGGGGCTCTCGGACCCAGTACTTC. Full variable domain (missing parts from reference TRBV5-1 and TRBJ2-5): KAGVTQTPRYLIKTRGQQVTLSCSPISGHRSVSWYQQTPGQGLQFLFEYFSETQRNKGNFPGRFSGRQFSNSRSEMNVSTLELGDSALYLCASSLGETGGSRTQYFGPGTRLLVL.